This is a list of T cell receptor beta chains from one sample in a study of blood T cell repertoires in COVID-19. Some clones are missing from TCRdb's copy, which holds only in-frame ones; the method was immunoSEQ multiplex PCR. The table lists fewer than 300,000 clones, roughly 84% of them singletons, with 0.87% in the top ten. The sequenced sample was peripheral blood. The receptors stem from a human donor with COVID-19, enrolled during active disease. The donor label of this sample is uncertain. Each CDR3 is given with its conserved first and last residue. A D gene is named only where the DNA matches it firmly. Not all rows give a size; the values are once, few, many and, for expanded clones, a class.

J,size,V,D,DNA,CDR3
TRBJ2-1,once,TRBV6-5,TRBD2,TGTGCCAGCAGCCTCGGGACTAGTTCTTTCGATGAGCAGTTCTTC,CASSLGTSSFDEQFF
TRBJ1-1,few,TRBV28,-,TGTGCCAGCAGTGACAGTCTGGGCACTGAAGCTTTCTTT,CASSDSLGTEAFF
TRBJ1-2,-,TRBV3-1/TRBV3-2,TRBD1,TGTGCCAGCAGCAGCCGGACAGGGGGCGACGGTGGCTACACCTTC,CASSSRTGGDGGYTF
TRBJ1-1,-,TRBV27,-,TGTGCCAGCAGTTTATTCAGGGGAGGGCTGGGAACTGAAGCTTTCTTT,CASSLFRGGLGTEAFF
TRBJ2-3,-,TRBV27,TRBD2,TGTGCCAGCAGTTCCCCCACGGCTAGCGGGAGGGTCGGAGATACGCAGTATTTT,CASSSPTASGRVGDTQYF
TRBJ2-5,-,TRBV28,TRBD2,TGTGCCAGCACCGATCCCCTAGCGGGGGGCGGTGAGACCCAGTACTTC,CASTDPLAGGGETQYF
TRBJ1-2,once,TRBV7-2,TRBD1,TGTGCCAGCAGCTTAAGCCAGGGGGCTGGCTATGGCTACACCTTC,CASSLSQGAGYGYTF
TRBJ1-2,-,TRBV6-5,-,TGTGCCAGCAGCCGAACAGGGTCCTATGGCTACACCTTC,CASSRTGSYGYTF
TRBJ1-1,few,TRBV11-3,TRBD1,TGTGCCAGCAGCAACAGACAGGGCTTAGGCACTGAAGCTTTCTTT,CASSNRQGLGTEAFF
TRBJ2-1,once,TRBV7-2,TRBD2,TGTGCCAGCAGCTTAGGACTAGCGGCAAACAATGAGCAGTTCTTC,CASSLGLAANNEQFF
TRBJ1-5,-,TRBV3-1/TRBV3-2,-,TGTGCCAGCAGCCAAGACAGGGCTTTCAATCAGCCCCAGCATTTT,CASSQDRAFNQPQHF
TRBJ1-2,-,TRBV28,-,TGTGCCAGCAGTTTTAGTCCAGGGCCCTATGGCTACACCTTC,CASSFSPGPYGYTF
TRBJ2-1,-,TRBV5-1,TRBD2,TGCGCCAGCAGCTCGGGACTAGCGGGAGGGAAGGGACCGGGCTCCTACAATGAGCAGTTCTTC,CASSSGLAGGKGPGSYNEQFF
TRBJ2-1,-,TRBV5-1,TRBD2,TGCGCCAGCAGCATAGGACTAGGTGTCCACAACAATGAGCAGTTCTTC,CASSIGLGVHNNEQFF
TRBJ1-1,-,TRBV28,TRBD1,TGTGCCAGCCGACAAGGAAGGGGGCGCTCTGAAGCTTTCTTT,CASRQGRGRSEAFF
TRBJ1-2,-,TRBV10-1,TRBD1,TGCGCCAGCACTGGACAGGGGCGAGATGGCTACACCTTC,CASTGQGRDGYTF
TRBJ2-7,-,TRBV5-6,TRBD1,TGTGCCAGCAGCTTGACAGGGGTGGAGCAGTACTTC,CASSLTGVEQYF
TRBJ1-6,few,TRBV7-8,-,TGTGCCAGCACCCCCCTGGGAGGGGACAATTCACCCCTCCACTTT,CASTPLGGDNSPLHF
TRBJ1-5,-,TRBV19,-,TGTGCCAGTAGTATCCACGAGGAGCCCCAGCATTTT,CASSIHEEPQHF
TRBJ2-7,-,TRBV5-4,TRBD2,TGTGCCAGCAGCTCCCTAGCGGGAGGCTCGGCCGAGCAGTACTTC,CASSSLAGGSAEQYF
TRBJ2-7,once,TRBV27,-,TGTGCCAGCAGTGACATAGCAGGGTTGGGGGAGCAGTACTTC,CASSDIAGLGEQYF
TRBJ1-1,-,TRBV27,TRBD1,TGTGCCAGCAGTTCGACAGGGGACCCTGAAGCTTTCTTT,CASSSTGDPEAFF
TRBJ2-5,once,TRBV2,TRBD2,TGTGCCAGCAGTCGGCTAGCGGGAGCCCGGGAGACCCAGTACTTC,CASSRLAGARETQYF
TRBJ1-1,-,TRBV10-3,-,TGTGCCATCATCGGCAGTGGGGCGAACACTGAAGCTTTCTTT,CAIIGSGANTEAFF
TRBJ1-2,-,TRBV25-1,-,TGTGCCAGCAGTGAATACCCTTTGGGAGGCTTAGGTGGCTACACCTTC,CASSEYPLGGLGGYTF
TRBJ1-1,once,TRBV19,-,TGTGCCAGTAGTATCCTGGGCCTGAACACTGAAGCTTTCTTT,CASSILGLNTEAFF
TRBJ2-7,-,TRBV27,TRBD1,TGTGCCAGCAGTACCTCGGACAGGACCTACGAGCAGTACTTC,CASSTSDRTYEQYF
TRBJ2-7,once,TRBV28,TRBD1,TGTGCCAGCATAAGTCTCGACAGGGTGGAGCAGTACTTC,CASISLDRVEQYF
TRBJ1-1,-,TRBV7-2,-,TGTGCCAGCAGCTTAGATGGGCAATCCCTCACTGAAGCTTTCTTT,CASSLDGQSLTEAFF
TRBJ1-4,-,TRBV2,TRBD1,TGTGCCAGTAGAGAACCGGGACAGGAAAATGAAAAACTGTTTTTT,CASREPGQENEKLFF
TRBJ1-5,-,TRBV28,-,TGTGCCAGCAAGCGAGGGCAGGATGGCAATCAGCCCCAGCATTTT,CASKRGQDGNQPQHF
TRBJ2-7,few,TRBV5-1,TRBD2,TGCGCCAGCAGCTTTACAAGCGGGAGTGGGTACGAGCAGTACTTC,CASSFTSGSGYEQYF